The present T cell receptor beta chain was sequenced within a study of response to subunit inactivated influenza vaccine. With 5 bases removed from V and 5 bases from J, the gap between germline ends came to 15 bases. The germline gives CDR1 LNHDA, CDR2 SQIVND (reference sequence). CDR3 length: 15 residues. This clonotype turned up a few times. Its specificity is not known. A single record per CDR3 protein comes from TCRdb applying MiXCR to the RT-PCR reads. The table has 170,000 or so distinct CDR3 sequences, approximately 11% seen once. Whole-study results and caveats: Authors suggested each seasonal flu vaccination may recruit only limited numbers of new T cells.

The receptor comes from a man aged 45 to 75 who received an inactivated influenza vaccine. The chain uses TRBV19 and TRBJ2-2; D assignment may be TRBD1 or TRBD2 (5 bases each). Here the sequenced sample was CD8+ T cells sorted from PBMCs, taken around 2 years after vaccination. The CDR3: CASSPERGRTGELFF. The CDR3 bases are TGTGCCAGTAGTCCTGAGAGGGGACGGACCGGGGAGCTGTTTTTT.